The 28 T cell receptor beta chains in this list originate from one sample, sequenced in a study of T cells in Graves' hyperthyroidism and ophthalmopathy. RNA transcripts gave rise to amplified TCR beta CDR3 regions. First-round RT-PCR of the TCR CDR3 relied on the HTBI primer set. TCRdb reprocessed the multiplex PCR reads with MiXCR, giving one entry per CDR3 protein. The sample carries 500,000 to 650,000 distinct CDR3 sequences, around 13% recorded once. The sample consisted of blood. The receptors stem from a woman between 45 and 60 years old with Graves' ophthalmopathy.

In this sample, this clonotype turned up many times. The chain couples TRBV20-1 to TRBJ2-7; 12 bases line up with TRBD1. V trimming: 6 bases; J trimming: 4 bases; junction bases outside the gene matches: 10. This CDR3 is built from 15 residues. Looked up from germline, CDR1 is DFQATT and CDR2 is SNEGSKA (reference sequence). CDR3 nucleotides: TGCAGTGCAAACCCAGGGACAGGGGGCGAATACGAGCAGTACTTC. It translates to CSANPGTGGEYEQYF.

This clonotype came up many times. DNA for the CDR3: TGTGCCACCAGCAGGGTTGTGCACGGGGAGCTGTTTTTT. Translated: CATSRVVHGELFF. This chain links TRBV15 with TRBJ2-2; unclear D gene. Germline-derived CDR1 and CDR2 are LNHNV and YYDKDF (reference sequence). The CDR3 totals 13 residues. The V and J ends lost 3 bases and 7 bases respectively, with 9 bases between them.

This chain connects TRBV28 to TRBJ1-5; TRBD1 matches 7 bases. Germline V lookup: CDR1 MDHEN, CDR2 SYDVKM. With V trimmed by 8 bases and J by 6 bases, 7 bases remained unmatched. The CDR3 is made up of 13 amino acids. In DNA, the CDR3 is TGTGCCAGCTGCGACAGGGCACGTCAGCCCCAGCATTTT. Its translation is CASCDRARQPQHF.

This clonotype was seen many times. The J gene is TRBJ2-2, the V gene TRBV12-3 or TRBV12-4; TRBD1 matches 8 bases. The CDR3 loop spans 15 amino acids. V gave up 5 bases and J gave up 9 bases; unmatched junction bases: 11. The CDR3: CASSMSDRVTWELFF. Written as DNA, the CDR3 is TGTGCCAGCAGTATGTCGGACAGGGTCACTTGGGAGCTGTTTTTT.

This clonotype was found many times. The chain has TRBV5-1 and TRBJ2-7, with 8 bases aligning to TRBD1. In germline, CDR1 is SGHRS, CDR2 YFSETQ. V was clipped by 0 bases and J by 1 base; unmatched bases: 6. The CDR3 runs to 16 residues. This CDR3 reads CASSLGLGQGSYEQYF. The CDR3 nucleotides read TGCGCCAGCAGCTTGGGATTAGGACAGGGATCCTACGAGCAGTACTTC.

This clonotype was counted many times. V gene TRBV7-8 combines with J gene TRBJ2-1; 7 bases align to TRBD2. J was trimmed by 12 bases and V by 1 base; bases with no gene match: 9. The CDR3 contains 14 residues. In germline, CDR1 is SGHVS, CDR2 FQNEAQ. The CDR3 region is CASSLVGGPSSQFF. The CDR3 DNA reads as TGTGCCAGCAGCTTAGTGGGAGGGCCGTCTTCGCAGTTCTTC.

This clonotype has a count of ten or more. The genes are TRBV20-1 and TRBJ1-1, with D uncertain. The CDR3 is 13 residues long. Trimming removed 3 bases at V and 1 base at J, with 9 bases between. CDR1 and CDR2 from the germline V gene are DFQATT and SNEGSKA (reference sequence). In DNA form, the CDR3 reads TGCAGTGCTAGTGATCTGTGGAACACTGAAGCTTTCTTT. This gives the protein CSASDLWNTEAFF.

This clonotype was counted at least ten times. V gene TRBV10-3 combines with J gene TRBJ1-2; D remains unclear. Trimming took off 10 bases at V and 1 base at J, with 19 bases between the two ends. Germline values: CDR1 ENHRY, CDR2 SYGVKD. CDR3 size: 15 residues. The CDR3 sequence: CATSWEGALNYGYTF. DNA for the CDR3: TGTGCCACCTCCTGGGAGGGAGCCCTTAACTATGGCTACACCTTC.

This clonotype was observed many times. The chain joins TRBV25-1 to TRBJ2-7; the D gene is possibly TRBD2 (6 bases). The germline V and J ends were trimmed by 1 base and 6 bases, with 19 bases remaining between them. Germline loops: CDR1 MGHDK, CDR2 SYGVNS. The CDR3 has 16 amino acids. The CDR3 DNA follows: TGTGCCAGCAGTGAATTCTTCGGGACTGAGATTTCCGAGCAGTACTTC. Protein sequence: CASSEFFGTEISEQYF.

This clonotype was picked up many times. This chain joins TRBV7-2 and TRBJ1-5; TRBD1 aligns across 7 bases. The CDR3 totals 15 residues. CDR1 is SGHTA, CDR2 FQGNSA, per germline. V lost 6 bases to trimming and J lost 5 bases; unmatched junction nucleotides: 10. The CDR3 spells CASRVGFDRDQPQHF. DNA of the CDR3: TGTGCCAGCAGGGTGGGGTTTGACAGGGATCAGCCCCAGCATTTT.

This clonotype was picked up many times. V usage is TRBV4-3 and J usage is TRBJ1-4; D is possibly TRBD1 (5 bases). Germline CDR1 LGHNA, CDR2 YSLEER. The CDR3 extends over 14 amino acids. V lost 4 bases to trimming and J lost 7 bases, with 13 bases between them. CDR3 coding DNA: TGCGCCAGCAGCCGTAGCAGGGTTGGTGAAAAACTGTTTTTT. Encoded protein: CASSRSRVGEKLFF.

V usage is TRBV10-3 and J usage is TRBJ1-2; D gene uncertain. Trimming removed 7 bases at V and 7 bases at J, with 10 bases between. Germline-derived CDR1 and CDR2 are ENHRY and SYGVKD. This CDR3 is built from 11 residues. The CDR3 DNA follows: TGTGCCATCATGGGTGTCGGTGGCTACACCTTC. It yields the protein CAIMGVGGYTF.

The chain employs TRBV29-1 and TRBJ2-7; D is undetermined. The CDR3 loop spans 12 amino acids. Germline CDR1 and CDR2: SQVTM and ANQGSEA. Deletions cut 6 bases from V and 3 bases from J, with 12 bases between. The CDR3 nucleotides read TGCAGCGTGGCCCCGGACCGCTACGAGCAGTACTTC. This codes for CSVAPDRYEQYF.

This clonotype was recorded many times. V and J are TRBV5-1 and TRBJ1-1, with a possible D match to TRBD1 (5 bases). The length of the CDR3 is 16 residues. CDR1 is SGHRS, CDR2 YFSETQ, per germline. V was trimmed by 3 bases and J by 4 bases, leaving 19 bases between them. CDR3: CASSSGSTPRGTEAFF. CDR3 nucleotide sequence: TGCGCCAGCAGCTCCGGGTCGACACCTAGGGGCACTGAAGCTTTCTTT.

This clonotype was seen only once. The rearrangement uses TRBV20-1 and TRBJ2-7, with 7 positions matching TRBD1. Germline CDR1 reads DFQATT; CDR2 reads SNEGSKA (reference sequence). The CDR3 is made up of 14 amino acids. The J segment lost 2 bases and the V segment lost 5 bases, leaving 9 bases of the junction unmatched. The CDR3 coding sequence is TGCAGTGCTGTAACCACGCAGGGGGCCTACGAGCAGTACTTC. Its translation: CSAVTTQGAYEQYF.

This clonotype has at least ten counts. The V call is TRBV7-2, the J call TRBJ2-1; 7 bases map to TRBD2. Germline values: CDR1 SGHTA, CDR2 FQGNSA. The CDR3 has 15 residues. Unmatched junction bases numbered 6, after V lost 3 bases and J lost 4 bases. The CDR3 reads CASSLSAGPYNEQFF. For the CDR3, the DNA is TGTGCCAGCAGCTTGTCAGCGGGACCTTACAATGAGCAGTTCTTC.

This clonotype was observed at least ten times. CDR3 DNA sequence: TGCAGCGTTGGAAGAGCCTACGAGCAGTACTTC. This sequence encodes CSVGRAYEQYF. The chain is built from TRBV29-1 and TRBJ2-7; D gene unclear. From germline, CDR1 is SQVTM and CDR2 ANQGSEA. Trimming took off 4 bases at V and 2 bases at J, with 6 bases between the two ends. This CDR3 has 11 amino acids.

This clonotype has at least ten counts. V gene TRBV28 combines with J gene TRBJ2-2; perhaps D is TRBD1 or TRBD2 (5 bases each). The CDR3 sequence is 15 residues long. Per the germline V gene, CDR1 is MDHEN and CDR2 is SYDVKM. Trimming stripped 3 bases from V and 6 bases from J, with 14 bases between. Here the CDR3 DNA reads TGTGCCAGCAGTTTCGGGGCAATGGGGGCCGGGGAGCTGTTTTTT. Its translation is CASSFGAMGAGELFF.

Ten or more counts support this clonotype. V gene TRBV18 combines with J gene TRBJ2-7; TRBD1 agrees at 9 bases. Trimming removed 2 bases from V and 4 bases from J; junction bases left unmatched: 9. There are 16 residues in the CDR3. The V gene's germline CDR1 is KGHSH and CDR2 LQKENI. CDR3 sequence reads: CASSPVAGTGSYEQYF. CDR3 DNA: TGTGCCAGCTCACCAGTTGCCGGGACAGGGTCTTACGAGCAGTACTTC.

The V and J genes are TRBV6-6 and TRBJ2-1; 7 positions match TRBD1. In germline, CDR1 is MNHNY, CDR2 SVGAGI (reference sequence). Trimming cost V 3 bases and J 9 bases; bases outside gene matches: 14. The CDR3 length is 16 residues. CDR3 DNA: TGTGCCAGCAGTTATTCGGGACAGCTCCCTTTGGGTGAGCAGTTCTTC. It translates to CASSYSGQLPLGEQFF.

This clonotype has ten or more counts. V and J are TRBV12-3 or TRBV12-4 and TRBJ2-2, with TRBD2 matching 10 bases. The CDR3 has 14 amino acids. J was trimmed by 6 bases and V by 8 bases; bases with no gene match: 6. The DNA of the CDR3 is TGTGCCAGCCGACTAGCGGGTTTCGCCGGGGAGCTGTTTTTT. This gives the protein CASRLAGFAGELFF.

This clonotype was detected many times. The V call is TRBV30, the J call TRBJ2-3; D possibly uses TRBD1 or TRBD2 (5 bases each). V lost 5 bases and J 1 base, leaving 10 bases between the germline ends. CDR1 GTSNPN and CDR2 SVGIG come from the germline V gene (reference sequence). The CDR3 is 13 residues long. The CDR3 loop is CAWWGSGTDTQYF. The CDR3 DNA is TGTGCCTGGTGGGGGAGCGGCACAGATACGCAGTATTTT.

Only a few counts were recorded for this clonotype. This chain uses TRBV7-6 with TRBJ2-1; 7 bases agree with TRBD1. Germline values: CDR1 SGHVS, CDR2 FNYEAQ. CDR3 length equals 13 residues. With 0 bases clipped from V and 10 bases from J, the junction kept 3 bases outside the gene matches. The CDR3 reads CASSLAYRGEQFF. Written as DNA, the CDR3 is TGTGCCAGCAGCTTAGCATACAGGGGAGAGCAGTTCTTC.

This clonotype has ten or more counts. The chain combines TRBV7-2 with TRBJ1-1; D perhaps matches TRBD1 (5 bases). Germline CDR1 reads SGHTA; CDR2 reads FQGNSA. The CDR3 is made up of 14 amino acids. Trimming took off 5 bases at V and 3 bases at J, with 13 bases between the two ends. The CDR3 reads CASSQSIQDTEAFF. The DNA of the CDR3 is TGTGCCAGCAGCCAATCTATACAGGACACTGAAGCTTTCTTT.

This clonotype was seen at least ten times. The chain joins TRBV28 to TRBJ1-1; D is uncertain. The CDR3 runs to 14 residues. Germline V CDR1 and CDR2: MDHEN, SYDVKM. The V gene lost 6 bases and the J gene lost 5 bases, with 16 bases spanning the gap. CDR3 DNA: TGTGCCAGCAGATCCCTTCCTGGGGAGACTGAAGCTTTCTTT. Translated, it gives CASRSLPGETEAFF.

At least ten counts were recorded for this clonotype. The V call is TRBV6-2 or TRBV6-3, the J call TRBJ1-1; a weak D match, TRBD1 (5 bases). The CDR3 loop spans 14 amino acids. V lost 5 bases and J 6 bases, leaving 16 bases between the germline ends. Germline V gives CDR1 MNHEY, CDR2 SVGEGT. In DNA form, the CDR3 reads TGTGCCAGCAGTCCCTGGACAAGTAGCGCTGAAGCTTTCTTT. Its translation: CASSPWTSSAEAFF.

The chain joins TRBV7-9 to TRBJ1-2, with D tentatively TRBD1 (6 bases). The CDR3 is made up of 15 amino acids. The germline V and J ends were trimmed by 3 bases and 8 bases, with 19 bases remaining between them. Germline-derived CDR1 and CDR2 are SEHNR and FQNEAQ (reference sequence). The CDR3 protein is CASSFSYGDNMGYTF. Written as DNA, the CDR3 is TGTGCCAGCAGCTTTTCCTACGGGGACAATATGGGCTACACCTTC. The variable domain in full, with the rest retrieved from reference TRBV7-9 and TRBJ1-2, is DTGVSQNPRHKITKRGQNVTFRCDPISEHNRLYWYRQTLGQGPEFLTYFQNEAQLEKSRLLSDRFSAERPKGSFSTLEIQRTEQGDSAMYLCASSFSYGDNMGYTFGSGTRLTVV.

This clonotype was detected ten times or more. The rearrangement links TRBV28 to TRBJ2-7; 14 nucleotides agree with TRBD2. CDR3 length equals 16 residues. CDR1 and CDR2 from the germline V gene are MDHEN and SYDVKM. Unmatched junction bases numbered 4, after V lost 6 bases and J lost 0 bases. The CDR3 protein is CASRRLAGGSSYEQYF. CDR3 sequence (DNA): TGTGCCAGCAGACGACTAGCGGGAGGGTCCTCCTACGAGCAGTACTTC.